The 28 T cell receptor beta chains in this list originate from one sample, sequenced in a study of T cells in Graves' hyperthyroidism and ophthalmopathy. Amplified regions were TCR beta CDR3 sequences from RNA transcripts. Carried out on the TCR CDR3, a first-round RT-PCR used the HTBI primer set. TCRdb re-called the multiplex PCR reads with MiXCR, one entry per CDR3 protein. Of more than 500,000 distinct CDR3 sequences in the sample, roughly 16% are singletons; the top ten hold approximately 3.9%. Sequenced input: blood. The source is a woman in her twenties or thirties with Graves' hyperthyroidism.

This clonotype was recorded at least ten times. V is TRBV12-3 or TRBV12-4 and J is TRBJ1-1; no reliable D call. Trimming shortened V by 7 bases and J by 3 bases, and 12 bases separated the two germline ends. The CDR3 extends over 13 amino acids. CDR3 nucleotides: TGTGCCAGCAAGGGTGGGGTGGACACTGAAGCTTTCTTT. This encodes CASKGGVDTEAFF.

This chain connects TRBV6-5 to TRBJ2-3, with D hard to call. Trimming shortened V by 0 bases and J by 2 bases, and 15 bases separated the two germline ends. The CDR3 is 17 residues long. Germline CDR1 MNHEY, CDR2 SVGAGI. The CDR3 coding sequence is TGTGCCAGCAGTTACTCGATGTTATCGACACTCACAGATACGCAGTATTTT. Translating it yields CASSYSMLSTLTDTQYF.

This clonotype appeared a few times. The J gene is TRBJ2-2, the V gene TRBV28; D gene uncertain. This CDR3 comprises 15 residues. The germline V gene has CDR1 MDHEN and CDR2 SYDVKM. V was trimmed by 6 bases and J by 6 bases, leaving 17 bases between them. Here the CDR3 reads CASRPDVGPAGELFF. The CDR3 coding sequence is TGTGCCAGCAGACCGGACGTTGGTCCCGCCGGGGAGCTGTTTTTT.

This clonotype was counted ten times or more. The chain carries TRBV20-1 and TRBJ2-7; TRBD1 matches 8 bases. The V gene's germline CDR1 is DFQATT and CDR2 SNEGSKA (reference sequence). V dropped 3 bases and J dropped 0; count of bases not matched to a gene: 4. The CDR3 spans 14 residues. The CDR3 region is CSARGTGSSYEQYF. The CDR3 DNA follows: TGCAGTGCTAGGGGGACAGGATCCTCCTACGAGCAGTACTTC.

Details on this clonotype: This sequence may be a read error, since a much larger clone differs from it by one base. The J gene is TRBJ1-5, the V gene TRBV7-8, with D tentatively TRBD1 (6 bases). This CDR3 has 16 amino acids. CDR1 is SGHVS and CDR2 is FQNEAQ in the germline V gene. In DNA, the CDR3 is TGTGCCTGCAGCTTATCTGGGGGCGAATGGCGGCAGCCCCAGCATTTT. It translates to CACSLSGGEWRQPQHF.

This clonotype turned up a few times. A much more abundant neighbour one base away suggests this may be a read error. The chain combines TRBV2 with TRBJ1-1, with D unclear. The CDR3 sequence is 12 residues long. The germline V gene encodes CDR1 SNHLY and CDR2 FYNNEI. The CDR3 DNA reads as TGTGCCAGCAGGGACGAAAACACTAAAGCTTTCTTT. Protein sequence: CASRDENTKAFF.

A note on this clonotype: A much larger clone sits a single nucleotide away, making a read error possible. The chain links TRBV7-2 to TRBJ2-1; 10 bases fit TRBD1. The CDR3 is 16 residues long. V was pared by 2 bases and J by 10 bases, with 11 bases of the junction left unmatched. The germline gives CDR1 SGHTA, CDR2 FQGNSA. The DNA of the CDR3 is TGTGCCAGCAGCTTATCCCCGGGACAGGGGAGTTGGGAGCAGTTCTTC. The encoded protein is CASSLSPGQGSWEQFF. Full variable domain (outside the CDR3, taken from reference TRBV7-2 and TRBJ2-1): GAGVSQSPSNKVTEKGKDVELRCDPISGHTALYWYRQSLGQGLEFLIYFQGNSAPDKSGLPSDRFSAERTGGSVSTLTIQRTQQEDSAVYLCASSLSPGQGSWEQFFGPGTRLTVL.

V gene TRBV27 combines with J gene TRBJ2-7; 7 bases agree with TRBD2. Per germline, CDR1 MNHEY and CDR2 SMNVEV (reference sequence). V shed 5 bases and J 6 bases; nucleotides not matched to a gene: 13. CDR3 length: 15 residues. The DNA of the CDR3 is TGTGCCAGCAGTCCGCCCCGGGACTACCTATCCGAGCAGTACTTC. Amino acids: CASSPPRDYLSEQYF.

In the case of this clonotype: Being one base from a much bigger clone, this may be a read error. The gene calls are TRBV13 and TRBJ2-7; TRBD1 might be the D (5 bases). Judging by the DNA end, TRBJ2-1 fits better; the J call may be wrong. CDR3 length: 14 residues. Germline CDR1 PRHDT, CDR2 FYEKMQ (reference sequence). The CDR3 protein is CASSLGRRSYEQFF. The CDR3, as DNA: TGTGCCAGCAGCTTGGGGCGGCGCTCCTACGAGCAGTTCTTC.

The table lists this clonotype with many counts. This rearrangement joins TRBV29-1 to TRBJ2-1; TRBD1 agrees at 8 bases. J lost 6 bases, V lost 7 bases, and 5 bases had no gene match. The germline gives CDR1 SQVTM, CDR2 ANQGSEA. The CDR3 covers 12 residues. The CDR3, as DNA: TGCAGCGCTCCCACAGGGGGCAATGAGCAGTTCTTC. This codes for CSAPTGGNEQFF.

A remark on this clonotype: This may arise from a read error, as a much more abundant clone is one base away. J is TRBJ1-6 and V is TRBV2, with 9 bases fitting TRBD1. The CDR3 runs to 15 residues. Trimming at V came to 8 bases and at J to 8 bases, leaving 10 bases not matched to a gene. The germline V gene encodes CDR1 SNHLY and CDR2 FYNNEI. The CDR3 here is CASLPRQGDDSPLHF. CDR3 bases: TGTGCCAGCCTGCCGCGACAGGGGGATGATTCACCCCTCCACTTT. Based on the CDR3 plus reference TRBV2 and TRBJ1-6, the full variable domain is EPEVTQTPSHQVTQMGQEVILRCVPISNHLYFYWYRQILGQKVEFLVSFYNNEISEKSEIFDDQFSVERPDGSNFTLKIRSTKLEDSAMYFCASLPRQGDDSPLHFGNGTRLTVT.

CDR3 DNA sequence: TGTGCCATCAGTGAACCGGCTGGGGGCGACTCTGGGGCCAACGTCCTGACTTTC. Residues: CAISEPAGGDSGANVLTF. The rearrangement links TRBV10-3 to TRBJ2-6; D possibly corresponds to TRBD1 (6 bases). The CDR3 loop spans 18 amino acids. From germline, CDR1 is ENHRY and CDR2 SYGVKD. The ends were cut back, 3 bases at V and 0 bases at J, with 15 bases in the middle.

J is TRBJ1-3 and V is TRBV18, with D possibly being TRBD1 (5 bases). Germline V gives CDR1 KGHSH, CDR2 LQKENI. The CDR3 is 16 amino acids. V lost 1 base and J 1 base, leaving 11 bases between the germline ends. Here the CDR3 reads CASSPRGGLSGNTIYF. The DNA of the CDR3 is TGTGCCAGCTCACCACGGGGCGGATTATCTGGAAACACCATATATTTT.

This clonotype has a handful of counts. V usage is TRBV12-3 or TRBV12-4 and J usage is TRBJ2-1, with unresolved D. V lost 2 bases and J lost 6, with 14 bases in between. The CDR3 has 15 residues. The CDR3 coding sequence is TGTGCCAGCAGTTTAATTCTAATAAGTAGCAATGAGCAGTTCTTC. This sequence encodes CASSLILISSNEQFF.

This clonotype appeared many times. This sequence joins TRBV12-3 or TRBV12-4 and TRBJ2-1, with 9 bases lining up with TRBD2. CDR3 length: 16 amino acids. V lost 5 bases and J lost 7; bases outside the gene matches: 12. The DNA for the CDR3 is TGTGCCAGCAGTCCTCCTTGGCGGGAGGGCCTGAATGAGCAGTTCTTC. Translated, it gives CASSPPWREGLNEQFF.

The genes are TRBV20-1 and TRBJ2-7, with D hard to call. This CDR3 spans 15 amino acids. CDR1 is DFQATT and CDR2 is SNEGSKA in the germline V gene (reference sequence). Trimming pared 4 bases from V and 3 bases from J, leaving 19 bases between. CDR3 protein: CSAKGLWRNHYEQYF. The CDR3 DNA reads TGCAGTGCTAAGGGTCTCTGGCGGAACCACTACGAGCAGTACTTC.

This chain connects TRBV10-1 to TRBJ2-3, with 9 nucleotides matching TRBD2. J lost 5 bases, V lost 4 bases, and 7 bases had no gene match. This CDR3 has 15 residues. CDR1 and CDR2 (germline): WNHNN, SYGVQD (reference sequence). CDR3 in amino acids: CASSGGGRAIDTQYF. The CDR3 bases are TGCGCCAGCAGTGGAGGCGGGAGGGCGATAGATACGCAGTATTTT.

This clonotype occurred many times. The CDR3 is CASIAGLENNEQFF. The CDR3 DNA reads as TGTGCCAGCATCGCGGGACTAGAAAACAATGAGCAGTTCTTC. The rearrangement joins TRBV7-9 to TRBJ2-1; 8 bases line up with TRBD2. The germline gives CDR1 SEHNR, CDR2 FQNEAQ (reference sequence). The CDR3 sequence is 14 residues long. V was pared by 7 bases and J by 5 bases, with 7 bases of the junction left unmatched.

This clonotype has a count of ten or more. CDR3 nucleotides: TGTGCCAGCAGCCGTACCAACAGGGTTGATACGCAGTATTTT. This sequence encodes CASSRTNRVDTQYF. The chain uses TRBV2 and TRBJ2-3, with TRBD1 as a possible D gene (6 bases). Germline V gene lookup returns CDR1 SNHLY and CDR2 FYNNEI. Trimming shortened V by 6 bases and J by 6 bases, and 16 bases separated the two germline ends. The CDR3 loop spans 14 amino acids. Variable domain in full (rest from reference TRBV2 and TRBJ2-3): EPEVTQTPSHQVTQMGQEVILRCVPISNHLYFYWYRQILGQKVEFLVSFYNNEISEKSEIFDDQFSVERPDGSNFTLKIRSTKLEDSAMYFCASSRTNRVDTQYFGPGTRLTVL.

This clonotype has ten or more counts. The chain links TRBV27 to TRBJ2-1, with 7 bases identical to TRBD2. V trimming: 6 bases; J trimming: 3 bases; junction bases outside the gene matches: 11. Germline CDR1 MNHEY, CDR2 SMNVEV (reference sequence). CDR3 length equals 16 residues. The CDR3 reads CASRPSSSGIYNEQFF. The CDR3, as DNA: TGTGCCAGCAGGCCCAGCTCCAGCGGGATCTACAATGAGCAGTTCTTC.

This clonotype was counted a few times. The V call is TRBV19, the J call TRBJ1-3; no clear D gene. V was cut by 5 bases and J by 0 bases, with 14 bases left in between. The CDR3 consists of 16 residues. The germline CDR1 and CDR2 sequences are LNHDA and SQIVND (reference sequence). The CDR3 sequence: CASSPLQADSGNTIYF. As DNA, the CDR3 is TGTGCCAGTAGTCCCCTCCAGGCCGACTCTGGAAACACCATATATTTT.

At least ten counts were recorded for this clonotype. CDR3 in DNA: TGTGCCAGCACCGGGGCGACAGTGGACCTTGGGACCCAGTACTTC. Residues: CASTGATVDLGTQYF. This rearrangement joins TRBV12-3 or TRBV12-4 to TRBJ2-5; TRBD1 or TRBD2 may be the D gene (5 bases each). This CDR3 contains 15 residues. Deletions cut 7 bases from V and 7 bases from J, with 22 bases between.

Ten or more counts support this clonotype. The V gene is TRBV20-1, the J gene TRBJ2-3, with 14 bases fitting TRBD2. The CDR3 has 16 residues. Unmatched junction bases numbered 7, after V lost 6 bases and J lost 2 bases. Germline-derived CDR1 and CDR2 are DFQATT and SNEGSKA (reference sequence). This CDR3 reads CSAHPGLAGDTDTQYF. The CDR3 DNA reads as TGCAGTGCCCACCCGGGACTAGCGGGAGACACAGATACGCAGTATTTT.

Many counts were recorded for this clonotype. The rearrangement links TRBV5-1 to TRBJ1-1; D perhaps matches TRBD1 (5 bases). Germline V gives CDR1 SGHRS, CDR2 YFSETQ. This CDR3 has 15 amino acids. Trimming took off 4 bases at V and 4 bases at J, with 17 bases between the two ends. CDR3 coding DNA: TGCGCCAGCAGCGCCGCCCCATCAGGGACCACTGAAGCTTTCTTT. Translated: CASSAAPSGTTEAFF.

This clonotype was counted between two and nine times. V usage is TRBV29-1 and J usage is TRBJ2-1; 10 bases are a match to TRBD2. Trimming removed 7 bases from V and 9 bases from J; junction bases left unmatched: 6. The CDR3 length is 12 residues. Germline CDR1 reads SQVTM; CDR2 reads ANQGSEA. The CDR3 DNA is TGCAGCGCCACCGGGACTAGCGCTGAGCAGTTCTTC. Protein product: CSATGTSAEQFF.

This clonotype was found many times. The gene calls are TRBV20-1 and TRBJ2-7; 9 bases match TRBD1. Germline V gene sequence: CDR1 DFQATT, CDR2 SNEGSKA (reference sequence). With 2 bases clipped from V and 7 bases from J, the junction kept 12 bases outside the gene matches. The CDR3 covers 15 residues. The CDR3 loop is CSARIGGQGGAEQYF. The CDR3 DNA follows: TGCAGTGCTAGAATTGGGGGACAGGGAGGTGCGGAGCAGTACTTC.

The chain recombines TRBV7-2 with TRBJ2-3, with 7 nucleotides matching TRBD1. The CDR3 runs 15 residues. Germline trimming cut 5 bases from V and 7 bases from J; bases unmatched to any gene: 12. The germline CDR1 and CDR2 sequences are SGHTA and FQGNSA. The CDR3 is CASSPNRGIANTQYF. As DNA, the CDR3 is TGTGCCAGCAGCCCAAACAGGGGAATCGCAAATACGCAGTATTTT.

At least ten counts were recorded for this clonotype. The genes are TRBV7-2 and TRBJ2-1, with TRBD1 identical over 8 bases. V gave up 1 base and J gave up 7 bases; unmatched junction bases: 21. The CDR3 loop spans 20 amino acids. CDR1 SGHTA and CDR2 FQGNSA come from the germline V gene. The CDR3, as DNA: TGTGCCAGCAGCTTAGAATTGCAGGGGGCGAATCCCCTAGAAGGGAATGAGCAGTTCTTC. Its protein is CASSLELQGANPLEGNEQFF.